A selection of T cell receptor beta chains follows, all from one sample in a study of cytomegalovirus exposure and HLA in healthy donors. Measured with immunoSEQ multiplex PCR; TCRdb has only the in-frame clones, and not every one. The table has 90,000 to 110,000 clones, 70% to 90% seen once; the top ten hold approximately 4%. The sequencing sample was made of PBMCs. The receptors here all came from a woman aged 18-29 years in good health and CMV-seropositive. Each CDR3 is given with its conserved first and last residue. A D gene is named only where the DNA matches it firmly. The listing skips clone size in some rows; elsewhere it reads once, few, many or a size class.

j_gene,d_gene,abundance,v_gene,CDR3aa,CDR3nt
TRBJ2-7,TRBD2,NA,TRBV11-3,CASKDRVAGDHEQYF,TGTGCCAGCAAGGACCGGGTAGCGGGAGACCACGAGCAGTACTTC
TRBJ2-1,TRBD2,NA,TRBV4-2,CASSQEGLAGINDEQFF,TGTGCCAGCAGCCAAGAGGGGCTAGCGGGGATTAATGATGAGCAGTTCTTC
TRBJ2-1,NA,NA,TRBV28,CASSFRRGYNEQFF,TGTGCCAGCAGTTTCCGCCGGGGTTACAATGAGCAGTTCTTC
TRBJ2-3,NA,NA,TRBV6-6,CASSSLRVDTQYF,TGTGCCAGCAGTTCATTACGAGTAGATACGCAGTATTTT
TRBJ1-5,NA,NA,TRBV15,CATSRDRGSNQPQHF,TGTGCCACCAGCAGAGACAGAGGGAGCAATCAGCCCCAGCATTTT
TRBJ2-7,NA,NA,TRBV15,CATSRDPQDYEQYF,TGTGCCACCAGCAGAGATCCCCAGGACTACGAGCAGTACTTC
TRBJ1-5,NA,NA,TRBV5-6,CASSAQGWVSQPQHF,TGTGCCAGCAGCGCCCAGGGGTGGGTTAGTCAGCCCCAGCATTTT
TRBJ1-2,NA,NA,TRBV28,CASSFVGGPEVGTF,TGTGCCAGCAGTTTTGTGGGGGGGCCAGAAGTCGGCACCTTC
TRBJ1-1,NA,few,TRBV29-1,CSAEVNTEAFF,TGCAGCGCAGAGGTGAACACTGAAGCTTTCTTT
TRBJ1-3,TRBD1,NA,TRBV6-5,CASSFRQGGNTIYF,TGTGCCAGCAGTTTCAGACAGGGTGGAAACACCATATATTTT
TRBJ2-5,TRBD2,NA,TRBV7-9,CASSLAWGRGETQYF,TGTGCCAGCAGCTTAGCGTGGGGGAGGGGAGAGACCCAGTACTTC
TRBJ2-7,NA,few,TRBV28,CASDSLTNEQYF,TGTGCCAGCGACAGCTTAACTAACGAGCAGTACTTC
TRBJ1-5,NA,NA,TRBV5-5,CASSFGGNQPQHF,TGTGCCAGCAGCTTCGGAGGCAATCAGCCCCAGCATTTT
TRBJ1-2,TRBD1,NA,TRBV27,CALIYISGTGKVGYTF,TGTGCCCTGATATATATATCGGGGACAGGGAAAGTTGGCTACACCTTC
TRBJ1-1,NA,NA,TRBV4-1,CASSQGRRGTEAFF,TGCGCCAGCAGCCAAGGCCGGAGGGGCACTGAAGCTTTCTTT
TRBJ1-3,TRBD1,NA,TRBV6-5,CASTTDRVGRNTIYF,TGTGCCAGCACCACAGACAGGGTAGGAAGAAACACCATATATTTT
TRBJ1-2,NA,NA,TRBV30,CARTTGYEGARYTF,TGTGCCCGAACCACAGGGTATGAAGGAGCGCGCTACACCTTC
TRBJ2-7,NA,NA,TRBV21-1,CASSKARTGTPYEQYF,TGTGCCAGCAGCAAAGCTAGGACAGGGACCCCCTACGAGCAGTACTTC
TRBJ1-6,NA,NA,TRBV27,CASSLSAAYNSPLHF,TGTGCCAGCAGTTTATCAGCGGCCTATAATTCACCCCTCCACTTT
TRBJ2-1,TRBD1,NA,TRBV5-6,CASSRPGQGTPYNEQFF,TGTGCCAGCAGCCGGCCGGGACAGGGAACCCCCTACAATGAGCAGTTCTTC
TRBJ1-6,NA,once,TRBV5-1,CASSLGQTNSPLHF,TGCGCCAGCAGCTTAGGACAGACTAATTCACCCCTCCACTTT
TRBJ1-6,TRBD1,NA,TRBV5-6,CASSLGTVNSPLHF,TGTGCCAGCAGCTTAGGGACAGTTAATTCACCCCTCCACTTT
TRBJ1-5,TRBD1,NA,TRBV19,CASNYRGGDQPQHF,TGTGCCAGTAACTACAGGGGTGGGGATCAGCCCCAGCATTTT
TRBJ1-1,TRBD1,NA,TRBV19,CASRAYRGDTEAFF,TGTGCCAGTAGGGCTTACAGGGGCGACACTGAAGCTTTCTTT
TRBJ2-7,NA,NA,TRBV29-1,CSVAGAYEQYF,TGCAGCGTTGCAGGGGCCTACGAGCAGTACTTC
TRBJ1-4,NA,NA,TRBV28,CASSLVSEKLFF,TGTGCCAGCAGTTTAGTTAGTGAAAAACTGTTTTTT
TRBJ2-2,NA,NA,TRBV27,CASSTTANTGELFF,TGTGCCAGCAGTACGACAGCGAACACCGGGGAGCTGTTTTTT
TRBJ1-1,NA,NA,TRBV7-7,CASSLGENTEAFF,TGTGCTAGCAGCTTAGGCGAGAACACTGAAGCTTTCTTT
TRBJ1-1,TRBD1,NA,TRBV25-1,CASRDHHRGWMNTEAFF,TGTGCCAGCAGAGACCACCACAGGGGATGGATGAACACTGAAGCTTTCTTT
TRBJ2-7,NA,NA,TRBV28,CASSPRGGGTYEQYF,TGTGCCAGCAGCCCGAGGGGAGGGGGGACCTACGAGCAGTACTTC
TRBJ2-2,NA,once,TRBV27,CASTPGTPNTGELFF,TGTGCCAGCACCCCCGGGACTCCGAACACCGGGGAGCTGTTTTTT
TRBJ2-3,NA,NA,TRBV7-3,CASSGRQRDTQYF,TGTGCCAGCAGCGGTAGGCAGCGAGATACGCAGTATTTT
TRBJ1-1,NA,NA,TRBV7-9,CASSFSDGTEAFF,TGTGCCAGCAGCTTTTCCGACGGGACTGAAGCTTTCTTT
TRBJ1-1,TRBD1,NA,TRBV2,CASSPSDRGWAEAFF,TGTGCCAGCAGCCCGTCCGACAGGGGTTGGGCTGAAGCTTTCTTT
TRBJ2-7,TRBD1,once,TRBV14,CASSQTGTGTSEQYF,TGTGCCAGCAGCCAGACCGGGACAGGGACCTCCGAGCAGTACTTC
TRBJ2-6,TRBD1,NA,TRBV11-3,CASSPGQGDPKSGANVLTF,TGTGCCAGCAGCCCCGGACAGGGGGATCCTAAGTCTGGGGCCAACGTCCTGACTTTC
TRBJ1-1,NA,NA,TRBV7-8,CASGGSIIMNTEAFF,TGTGCCAGCGGGGGCAGTATTATCATGAACACTGAAGCTTTCTTT
TRBJ1-1,TRBD1,NA,TRBV6-5,CASSSLGPTGRGAFF,TGTGCCAGCAGTTCCCTGGGACCGACAGGGCGAGGAGCTTTCTTT
TRBJ2-7,TRBD1,NA,TRBV7-9,CASSLAQAGGHEQYF,TGTGCCAGCAGCCTTGCCCAGGCAGGGGGCCACGAGCAGTACTTC
TRBJ1-5,NA,NA,TRBV29-1,CSVGEGGSNQPQHF,TGCAGCGTCGGGGAGGGGGGGAGCAATCAGCCCCAGCATTTT
TRBJ2-7,NA,NA,TRBV11-1,CASGALRNEQYF,TGTGCCAGCGGGGCTTTGAGAAACGAGCAGTACTTC
TRBJ2-7,NA,NA,TRBV28,CASSLRQEQYF,TGTGCCAGCAGTTTACGACAGGAGCAGTACTTC
TRBJ1-2,TRBD1,many,TRBV29-1,CSAVEGAQGYTF,TGCAGCGCCGTGGAGGGGGCGCAAGGCTACACCTTC
TRBJ1-2,TRBD1,NA,TRBV2,CASSDRTGLWGYTF,TGTGCCAGCAGTGATAGGACAGGGCTATGGGGCTACACCTTC
TRBJ2-7,NA,few,TRBV28,CASSFGPYYEQYF,TGTGCCAGCAGTTTTGGGCCCTACTACGAGCAGTACTTC
TRBJ2-7,NA,NA,TRBV5-1,CASSWGRGHPYEQYF,TGCGCCAGCAGCTGGGGCAGGGGTCACCCCTACGAGCAGTACTTC
TRBJ1-6,TRBD1,NA,TRBV2,CASSRQRGQDSPLHF,TGTGCCAGCAGCCGACAAAGGGGGCAGGATTCACCCCTCCACTTT
TRBJ2-3,TRBD2,NA,TRBV9,CASSKEASGSSTDTQYF,TGTGCCAGCAGCAAGGAGGCTAGCGGGTCTAGCACAGATACGCAGTATTTT
TRBJ1-6,TRBD1,NA,TRBV5-3,CARSIDRVYCAPLHF,TGTGCCAGAAGCATAGACAGGGTTTATTGCGCACCCCTCCACTTT